This T cell receptor (beta chain) was sequenced during a study of control samples from healthy donors and cancer patients. Sequencing used immunoSEQ multiplex PCR; TCRdb keeps in-frame clones, though not all of them. The data contain 120,000 or so clones, 70% to 90% of them singletons. Material for sequencing was PBMCs. The sequence derives from a woman aged 55-70 years with lung cancer.

The CDR3 bases are TGTGCCAGCAGTTTAAACCCCGGGACAGCCTATGGCTACACCTTC. Translated: CASSLNPGTAYGYTF. The chain is built from TRBV27 and TRBJ1-2; 7 bases line up with TRBD1. This CDR3 is built from 15 residues. Germline-derived CDR1 and CDR2 are MNHEY and SMNVEV (reference sequence). After removal of 2 bases from V and 4 bases from J, the junction contained 7 bases not matched to a gene.